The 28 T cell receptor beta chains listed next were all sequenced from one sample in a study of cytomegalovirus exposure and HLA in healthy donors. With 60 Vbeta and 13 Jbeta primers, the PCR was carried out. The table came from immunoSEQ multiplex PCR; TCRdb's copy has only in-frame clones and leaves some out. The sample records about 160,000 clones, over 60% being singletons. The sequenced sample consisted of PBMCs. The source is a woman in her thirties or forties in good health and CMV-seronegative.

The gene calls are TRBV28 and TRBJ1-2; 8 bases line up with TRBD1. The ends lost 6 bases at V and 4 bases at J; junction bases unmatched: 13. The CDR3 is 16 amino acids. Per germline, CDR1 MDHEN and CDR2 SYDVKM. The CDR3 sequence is CASSSPFDGTGYGYTF. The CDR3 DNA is TGTGCCAGCAGCTCACCCTTCGACGGGACAGGCTATGGCTACACCTTC.

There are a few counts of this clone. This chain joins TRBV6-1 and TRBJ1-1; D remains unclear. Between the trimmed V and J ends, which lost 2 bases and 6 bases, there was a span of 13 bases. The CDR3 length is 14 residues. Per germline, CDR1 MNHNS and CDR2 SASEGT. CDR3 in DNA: TGTGCCAGCAGTGAATGGGGAGGGCAGGCTGAAGCTTTCTTT. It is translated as CASSEWGGQAEAFF.

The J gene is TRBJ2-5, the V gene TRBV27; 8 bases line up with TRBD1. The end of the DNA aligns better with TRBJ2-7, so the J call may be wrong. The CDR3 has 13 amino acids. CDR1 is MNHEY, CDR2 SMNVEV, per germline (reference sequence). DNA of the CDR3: TGTGCCAGCAGTCACGGACAGGGCCACGAGCAGTACTTC. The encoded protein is CASSHGQGHEQYF.

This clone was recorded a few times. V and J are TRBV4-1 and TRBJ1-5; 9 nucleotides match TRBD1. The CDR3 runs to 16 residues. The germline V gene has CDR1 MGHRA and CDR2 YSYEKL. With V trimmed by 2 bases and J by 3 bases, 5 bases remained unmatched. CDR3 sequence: CASSQWDRVTNQPQHF. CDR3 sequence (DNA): TGCGCCAGCAGCCAATGGGACAGGGTGACCAATCAGCCCCAGCATTTT.

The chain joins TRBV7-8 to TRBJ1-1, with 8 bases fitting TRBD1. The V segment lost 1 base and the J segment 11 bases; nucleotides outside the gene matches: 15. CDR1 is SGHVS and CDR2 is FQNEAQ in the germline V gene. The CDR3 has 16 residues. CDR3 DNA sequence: TGTGCCAGCAGCTTAGGGGGGAGATCAGGGGGCGCACGGGCTTTCTTT. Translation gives CASSLGGRSGGARAFF.

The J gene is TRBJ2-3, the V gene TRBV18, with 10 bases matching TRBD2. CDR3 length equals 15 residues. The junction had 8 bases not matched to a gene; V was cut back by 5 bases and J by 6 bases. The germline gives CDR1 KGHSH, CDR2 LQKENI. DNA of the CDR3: TGTGCCAGCTCAGAGCCGGGACTAGCGTTGGATACGCAGTATTTT. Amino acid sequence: CASSEPGLALDTQYF.

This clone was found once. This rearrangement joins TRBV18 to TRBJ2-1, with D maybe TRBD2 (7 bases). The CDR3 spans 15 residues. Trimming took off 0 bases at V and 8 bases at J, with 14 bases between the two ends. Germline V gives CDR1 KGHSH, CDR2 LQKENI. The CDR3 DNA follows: TGTGCCAGCTCACCACCCGACAGGACTAGTCATGAGCAGTTCTTC. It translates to CASSPPDRTSHEQFF.

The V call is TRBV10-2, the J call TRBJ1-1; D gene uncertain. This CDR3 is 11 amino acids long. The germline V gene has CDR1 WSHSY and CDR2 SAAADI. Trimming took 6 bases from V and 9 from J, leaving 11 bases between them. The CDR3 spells CASRLREKAFF. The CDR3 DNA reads TGCGCCAGCAGGTTACGGGAGAAAGCTTTCTTT.

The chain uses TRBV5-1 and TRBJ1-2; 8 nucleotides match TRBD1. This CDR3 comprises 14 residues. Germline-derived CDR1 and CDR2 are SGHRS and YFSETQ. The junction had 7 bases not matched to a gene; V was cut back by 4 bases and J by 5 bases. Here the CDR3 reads CASSVSRTGYGYTF. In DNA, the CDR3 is TGCGCCAGCAGCGTTTCCCGGACAGGGTATGGCTACACCTTC. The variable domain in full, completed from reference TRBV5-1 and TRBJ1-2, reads KAGVTQTPRYLIKTRGQQVTLSCSPISGHRSVSWYQQTPGQGLQFLFEYFSETQRNKGNFPGRFSGRQFSNSRSEMNVSTLELGDSALYLCASSVSRTGYGYTFGSGTRLTVV.

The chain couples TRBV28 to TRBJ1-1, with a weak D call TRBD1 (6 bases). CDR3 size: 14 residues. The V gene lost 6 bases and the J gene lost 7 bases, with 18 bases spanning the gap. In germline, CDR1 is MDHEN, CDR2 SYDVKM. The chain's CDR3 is CASRGAGGAGEAFF. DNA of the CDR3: TGTGCCAGCAGGGGGGCCGGGGGGGCTGGTGAAGCTTTCTTT.

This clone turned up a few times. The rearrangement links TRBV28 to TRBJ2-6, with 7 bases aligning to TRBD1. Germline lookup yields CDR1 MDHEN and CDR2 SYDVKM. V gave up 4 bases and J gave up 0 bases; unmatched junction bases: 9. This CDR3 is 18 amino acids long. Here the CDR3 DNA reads TGTGCCAGCAGTTCCTCCGGGACAGAAAACTCTGGGGCCAACGTCCTGACTTTC. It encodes CASSSSGTENSGANVLTF. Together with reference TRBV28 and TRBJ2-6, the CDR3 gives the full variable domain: DVKVTQSSRYLVKRTGEKVFLECVQDMDHENMFWYRQDPGLGLRLIYFSYDVKMKEKGDIPEGYSVSREKKERFSLILESASTNQTSMYLCASSSSGTENSGANVLTFGAGSRLTVL.

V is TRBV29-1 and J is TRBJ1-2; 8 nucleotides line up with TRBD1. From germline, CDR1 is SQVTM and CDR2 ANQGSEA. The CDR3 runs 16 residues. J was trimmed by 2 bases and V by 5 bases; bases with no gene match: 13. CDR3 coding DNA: TGCAGCGTTCCCTCATCGGGACAGGCTTTAAACTATGGCTACACCTTC. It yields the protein CSVPSSGQALNYGYTF.

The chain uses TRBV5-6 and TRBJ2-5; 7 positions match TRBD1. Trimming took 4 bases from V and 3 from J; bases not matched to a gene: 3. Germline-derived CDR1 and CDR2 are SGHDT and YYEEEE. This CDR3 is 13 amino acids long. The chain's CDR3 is CASSAGTEETQYF. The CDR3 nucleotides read TGTGCCAGCAGCGCTGGGACAGAAGAGACCCAGTACTTC.

CDR3 loop: CSVEGRAMRYGYTF. The CDR3 DNA reads TGCAGCGTTGAAGGCAGGGCCATGCGCTATGGCTACACCTTC. The genes are TRBV29-1 and TRBJ1-2; the D gene is possibly TRBD1 (5 bases). Per germline, CDR1 SQVTM and CDR2 ANQGSEA. Trimming stripped 1 base from V and 4 bases from J, with 13 bases between. The CDR3 contains 14 residues.

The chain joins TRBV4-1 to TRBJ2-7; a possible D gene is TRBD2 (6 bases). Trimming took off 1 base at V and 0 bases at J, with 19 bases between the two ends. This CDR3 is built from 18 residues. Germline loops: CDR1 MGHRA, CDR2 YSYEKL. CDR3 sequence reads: CASSQGHLAGRTSYEQYF. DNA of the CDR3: TGCGCCAGCAGCCAAGGGCACCTTGCGGGGCGTACCTCCTACGAGCAGTACTTC.

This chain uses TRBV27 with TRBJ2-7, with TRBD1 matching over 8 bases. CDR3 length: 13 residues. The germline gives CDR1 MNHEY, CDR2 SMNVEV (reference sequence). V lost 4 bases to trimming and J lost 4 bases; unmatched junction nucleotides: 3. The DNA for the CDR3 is TGTGCCAGCAGTTCGAGACAGGGGTACGAGCAGTACTTC. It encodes CASSSRQGYEQYF.

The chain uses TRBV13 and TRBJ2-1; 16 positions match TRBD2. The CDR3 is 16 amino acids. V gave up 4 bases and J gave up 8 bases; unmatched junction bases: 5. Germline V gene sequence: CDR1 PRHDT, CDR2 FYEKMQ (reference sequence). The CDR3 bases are TGTGCCAGCAGCTCTGGGACTAGCGGGGGGGCCTATGAGCAGTTCTTC. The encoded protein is CASSSGTSGGAYEQFF.

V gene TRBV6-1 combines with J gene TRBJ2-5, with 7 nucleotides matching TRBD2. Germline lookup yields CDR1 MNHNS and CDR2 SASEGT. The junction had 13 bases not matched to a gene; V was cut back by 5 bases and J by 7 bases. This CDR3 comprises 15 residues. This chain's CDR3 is CASSTPGGTSGTQYF. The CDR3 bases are TGTGCCAGCAGTACCCCCGGGGGGACTTCGGGGACCCAGTACTTC.

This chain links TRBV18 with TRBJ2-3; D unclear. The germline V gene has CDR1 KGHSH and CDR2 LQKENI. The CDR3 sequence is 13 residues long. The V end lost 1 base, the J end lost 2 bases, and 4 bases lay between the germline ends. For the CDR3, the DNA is TGTGCCAGCTCACCACAGCCCACAGATACGCAGTATTTT. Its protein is CASSPQPTDTQYF.

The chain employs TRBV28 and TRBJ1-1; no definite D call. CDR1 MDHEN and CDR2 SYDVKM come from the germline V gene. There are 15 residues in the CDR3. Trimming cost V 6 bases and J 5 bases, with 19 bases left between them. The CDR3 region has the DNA TGTGCCAGCAGCTTCTGGGTCGGGTATCGTACTGAAGCTTTCTTT. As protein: CASSFWVGYRTEAFF.

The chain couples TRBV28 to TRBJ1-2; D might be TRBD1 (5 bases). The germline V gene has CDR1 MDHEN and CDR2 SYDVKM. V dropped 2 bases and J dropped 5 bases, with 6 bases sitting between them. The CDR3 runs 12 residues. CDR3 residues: CASSLRGYGYTF. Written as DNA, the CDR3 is TGTGCCAGCAGTTTAAGGGGATATGGCTACACCTTC.

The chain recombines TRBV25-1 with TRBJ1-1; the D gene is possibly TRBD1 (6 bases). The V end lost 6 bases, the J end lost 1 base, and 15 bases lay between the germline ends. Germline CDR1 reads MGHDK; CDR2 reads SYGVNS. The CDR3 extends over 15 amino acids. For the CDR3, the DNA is TGTGCCAGCAGAAGGGAGAGGGGGAAGAACACTGAAGCTTTCTTT. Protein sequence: CASRRERGKNTEAFF.

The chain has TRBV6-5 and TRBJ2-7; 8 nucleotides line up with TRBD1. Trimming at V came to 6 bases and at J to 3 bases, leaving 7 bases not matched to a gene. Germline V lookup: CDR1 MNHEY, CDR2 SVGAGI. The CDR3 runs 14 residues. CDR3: CASSFGQGSYEQYF. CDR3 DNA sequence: TGTGCCAGCAGCTTCGGACAGGGTAGCTACGAGCAGTACTTC.

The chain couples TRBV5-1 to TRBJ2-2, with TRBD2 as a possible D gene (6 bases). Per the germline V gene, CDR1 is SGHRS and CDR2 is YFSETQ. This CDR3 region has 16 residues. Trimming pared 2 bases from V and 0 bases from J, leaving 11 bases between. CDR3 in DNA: TGCGCCAGCAGCTTCTACGGGACTGCGAACACCGGGGAGCTGTTTTTT. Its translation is CASSFYGTANTGELFF.

The chain's CDR3 is CASSLNSGGKDTQYF. The DNA for the CDR3 is TGTGCCAGCAGCTTAAATAGCGGGGGTAAGGATACGCAGTATTTT. The gene calls are TRBV9 and TRBJ2-3; the match to TRBD2 covers 9 bases. The CDR3 contains 15 residues. V trimming: 4 bases; J trimming: 6 bases; junction bases outside the gene matches: 9. The germline V gene has CDR1 SGDLS and CDR2 YYNGEE. Based on the CDR3 plus reference TRBV9 and TRBJ2-3, the full variable domain is DSGVTQTPKHLITATGQRVTLRCSPRSGDLSVYWYQQSLDQGLQFLIQYYNGEERAKGNILERFSAQQFPDLHSELNLSSLELGDSALYFCASSLNSGGKDTQYFGPGTRLTVL.

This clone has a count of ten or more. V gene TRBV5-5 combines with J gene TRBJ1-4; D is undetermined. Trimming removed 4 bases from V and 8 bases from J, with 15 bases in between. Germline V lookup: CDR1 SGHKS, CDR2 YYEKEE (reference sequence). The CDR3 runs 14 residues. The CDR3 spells CASSPRVYREKLFF. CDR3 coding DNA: TGTGCCAGCAGCCCCCGCGTGTACCGGGAAAAACTGTTTTTT.

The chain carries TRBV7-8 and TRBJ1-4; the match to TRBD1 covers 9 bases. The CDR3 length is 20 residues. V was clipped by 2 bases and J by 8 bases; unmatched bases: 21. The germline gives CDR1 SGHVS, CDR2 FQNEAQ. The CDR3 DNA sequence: TGTGCCAGCAGCTTACAGGACAGGGGACGCGCGGGGTTCTGGGTGGAAAAACTGTTTTTT. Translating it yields CASSLQDRGRAGFWVEKLFF.

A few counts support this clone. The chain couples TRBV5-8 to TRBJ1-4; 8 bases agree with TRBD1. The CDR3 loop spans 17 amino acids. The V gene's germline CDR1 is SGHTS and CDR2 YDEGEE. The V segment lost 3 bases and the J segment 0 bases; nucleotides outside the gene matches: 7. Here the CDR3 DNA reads TGTGCCAGCAGCTCCCGACAGGGGATGGCAACTAATGAAAAACTGTTTTTT. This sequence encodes CASSSRQGMATNEKLFF. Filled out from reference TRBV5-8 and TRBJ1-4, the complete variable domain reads EAGVTQSPTHLIKTRGQQATLRCSPISGHTSVYWYQQALGLGLQFLLWYDEGEERNRGNFPPRFSGRQFPNYSSELNVNALELEDSALYLCASSSRQGMATNEKLFFGSGTQLSVL.